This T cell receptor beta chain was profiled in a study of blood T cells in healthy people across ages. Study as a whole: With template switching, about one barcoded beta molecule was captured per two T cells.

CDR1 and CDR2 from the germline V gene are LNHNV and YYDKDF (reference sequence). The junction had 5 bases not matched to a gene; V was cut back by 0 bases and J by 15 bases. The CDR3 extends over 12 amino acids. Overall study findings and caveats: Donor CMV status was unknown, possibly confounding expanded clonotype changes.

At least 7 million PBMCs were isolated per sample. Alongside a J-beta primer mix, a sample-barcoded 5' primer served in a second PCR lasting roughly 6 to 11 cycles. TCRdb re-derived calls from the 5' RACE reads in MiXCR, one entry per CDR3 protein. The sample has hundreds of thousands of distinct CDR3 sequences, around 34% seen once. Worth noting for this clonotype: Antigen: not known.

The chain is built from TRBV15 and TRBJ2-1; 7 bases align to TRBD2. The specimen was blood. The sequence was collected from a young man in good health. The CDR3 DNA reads TGTGCCACCAGCAGAGATGGGAGGGTTGTGTTCTTC. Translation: CATSRDGRVVFF. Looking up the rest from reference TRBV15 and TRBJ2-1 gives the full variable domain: DAMVIQNPRYQVTQFGKPVTLSCSQTLNHNVMYWYQQKSSQAPKLLFHYYDKDFNNEADTPDNFQSRRPNTSFCFLDIRSPGLGDTAMYLCATSRDGRVVFFGPGTRLTVL.